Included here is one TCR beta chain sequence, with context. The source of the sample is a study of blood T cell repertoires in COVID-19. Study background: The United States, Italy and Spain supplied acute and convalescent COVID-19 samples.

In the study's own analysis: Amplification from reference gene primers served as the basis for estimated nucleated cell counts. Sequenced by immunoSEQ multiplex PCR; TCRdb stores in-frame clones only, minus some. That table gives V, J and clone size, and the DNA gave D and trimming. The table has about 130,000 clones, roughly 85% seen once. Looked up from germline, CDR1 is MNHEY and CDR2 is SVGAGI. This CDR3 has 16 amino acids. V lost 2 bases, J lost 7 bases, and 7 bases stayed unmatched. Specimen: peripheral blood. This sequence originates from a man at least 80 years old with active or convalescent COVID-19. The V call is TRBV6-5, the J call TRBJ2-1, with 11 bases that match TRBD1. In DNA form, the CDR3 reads TGTGCCAGCAGTTACGAATTAGGACAGGGGGCTAATGAGCAGTTCTTC. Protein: CASSYELGQGANEQFF.